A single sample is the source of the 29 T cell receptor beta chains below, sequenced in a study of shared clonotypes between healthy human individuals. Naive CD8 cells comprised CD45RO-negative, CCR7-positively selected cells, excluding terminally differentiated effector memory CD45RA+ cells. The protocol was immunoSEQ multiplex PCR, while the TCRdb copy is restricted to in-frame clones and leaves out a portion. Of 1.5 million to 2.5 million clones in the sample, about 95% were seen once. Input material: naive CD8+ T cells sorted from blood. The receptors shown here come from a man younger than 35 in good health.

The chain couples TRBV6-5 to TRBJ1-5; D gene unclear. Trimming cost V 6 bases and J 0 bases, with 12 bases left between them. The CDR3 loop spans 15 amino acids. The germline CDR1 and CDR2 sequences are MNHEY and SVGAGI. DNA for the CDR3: TGTGCCAGCAGCTCCACAATTTATAGCAATCAGCCCCAGCATTTT. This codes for CASSSTIYSNQPQHF.

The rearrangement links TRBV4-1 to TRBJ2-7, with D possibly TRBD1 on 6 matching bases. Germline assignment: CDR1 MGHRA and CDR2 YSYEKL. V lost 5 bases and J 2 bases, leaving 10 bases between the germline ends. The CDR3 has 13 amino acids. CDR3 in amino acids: CASSGTPAYEQYF. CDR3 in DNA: TGCGCCAGCAGCGGGACACCAGCCTACGAGCAGTACTTC.

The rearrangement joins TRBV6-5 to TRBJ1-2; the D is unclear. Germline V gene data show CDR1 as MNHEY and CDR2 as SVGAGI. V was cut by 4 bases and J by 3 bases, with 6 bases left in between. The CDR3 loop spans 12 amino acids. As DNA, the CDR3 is TGTGCCAGCAGTTCCCAGGACTATGGCTACACCTTC. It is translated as CASSSQDYGYTF.

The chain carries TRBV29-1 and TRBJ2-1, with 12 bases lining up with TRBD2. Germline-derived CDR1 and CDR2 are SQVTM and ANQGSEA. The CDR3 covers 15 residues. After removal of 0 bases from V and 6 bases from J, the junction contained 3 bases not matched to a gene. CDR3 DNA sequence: TGCAGCGTTGAAGACGGACTAGCGGGGCTCAATGAGCAGTTCTTC. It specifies CSVEDGLAGLNEQFF.

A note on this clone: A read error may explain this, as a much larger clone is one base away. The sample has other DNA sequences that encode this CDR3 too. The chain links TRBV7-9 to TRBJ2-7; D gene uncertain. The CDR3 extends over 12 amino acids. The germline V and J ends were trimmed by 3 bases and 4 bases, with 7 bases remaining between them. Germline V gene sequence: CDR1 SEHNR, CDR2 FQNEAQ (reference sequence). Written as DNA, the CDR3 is TGTGCCAGCAGCTTTGGAGTTTACGAGCAGTACTTC. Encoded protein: CASSFGVYEQYF.

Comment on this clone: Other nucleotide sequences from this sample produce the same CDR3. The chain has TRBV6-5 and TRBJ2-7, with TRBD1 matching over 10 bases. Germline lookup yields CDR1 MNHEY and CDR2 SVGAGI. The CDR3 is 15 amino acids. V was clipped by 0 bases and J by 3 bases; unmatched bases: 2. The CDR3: CASSYSGTGVYEQYF. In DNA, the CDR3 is TGTGCCAGCAGTTACTCCGGGACAGGGGTCTACGAGCAGTACTTC.

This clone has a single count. This CDR3 is CASSQELAGGQETQYF. In nucleotides, the CDR3 is TGTGCCAGCAGCCAAGAACTAGCGGGGGGACAAGAGACCCAGTACTTC. The chain carries TRBV4-2 and TRBJ2-5, with 12 bases matching TRBD2. This CDR3 contains 16 residues. The germline V gene encodes CDR1 LGHNA and CDR2 YNFKEQ. The V gene end was trimmed by 0 bases and the J gene end by 2 bases; junction bases not matched to a gene: 1.

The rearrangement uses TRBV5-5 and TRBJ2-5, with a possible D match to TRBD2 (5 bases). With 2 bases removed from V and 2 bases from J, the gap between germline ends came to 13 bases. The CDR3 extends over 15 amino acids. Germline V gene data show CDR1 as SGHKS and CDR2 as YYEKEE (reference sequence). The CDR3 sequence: CASSLHGNSQETQYF. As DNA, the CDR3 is TGTGCCAGCAGCTTACACGGGAATTCGCAAGAGACCCAGTACTTC.

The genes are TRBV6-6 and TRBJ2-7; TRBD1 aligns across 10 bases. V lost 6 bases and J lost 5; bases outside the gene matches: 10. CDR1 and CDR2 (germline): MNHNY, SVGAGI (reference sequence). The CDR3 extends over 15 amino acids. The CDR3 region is CASRSGTGVFHEQYF. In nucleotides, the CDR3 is TGTGCCAGCAGGTCCGGGACAGGGGTTTTCCACGAGCAGTACTTC.

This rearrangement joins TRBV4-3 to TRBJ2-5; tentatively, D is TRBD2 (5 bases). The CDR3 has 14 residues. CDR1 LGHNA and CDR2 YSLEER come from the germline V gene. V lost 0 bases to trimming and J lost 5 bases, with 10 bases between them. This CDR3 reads CASSQDTGWETQYF. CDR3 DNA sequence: TGCGCCAGCAGCCAAGATACGGGGTGGGAGACCCAGTACTTC.

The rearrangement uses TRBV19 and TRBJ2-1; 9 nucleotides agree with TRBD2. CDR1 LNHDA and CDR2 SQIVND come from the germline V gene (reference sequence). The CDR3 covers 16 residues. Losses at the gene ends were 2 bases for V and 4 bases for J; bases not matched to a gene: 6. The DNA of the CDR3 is TGTGCCAGTAGTATACGGCCTAGCGGGAATTACAATGAGCAGTTCTTC. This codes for CASSIRPSGNYNEQFF.

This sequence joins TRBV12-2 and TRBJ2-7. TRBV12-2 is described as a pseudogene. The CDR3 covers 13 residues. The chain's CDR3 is CASRSRGPGEQYF. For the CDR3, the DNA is TGTGCAAGTCGGTCGAGGGGCCCCGGCGAGCAGTACTTC.

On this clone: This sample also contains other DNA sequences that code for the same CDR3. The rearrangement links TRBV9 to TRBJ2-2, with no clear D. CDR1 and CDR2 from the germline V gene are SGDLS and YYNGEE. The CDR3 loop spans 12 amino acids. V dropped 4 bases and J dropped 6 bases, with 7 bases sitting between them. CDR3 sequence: CASSPRPGELFF. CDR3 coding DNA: TGTGCCAGCAGCCCCCGTCCCGGGGAGCTGTTTTTT. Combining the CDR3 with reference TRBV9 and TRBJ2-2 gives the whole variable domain DSGVTQTPKHLITATGQRVTLRCSPRSGDLSVYWYQQSLDQGLQFLIQYYNGEERAKGNILERFSAQQFPDLHSELNLSSLELGDSALYFCASSPRPGELFFGEGSRLTVL.

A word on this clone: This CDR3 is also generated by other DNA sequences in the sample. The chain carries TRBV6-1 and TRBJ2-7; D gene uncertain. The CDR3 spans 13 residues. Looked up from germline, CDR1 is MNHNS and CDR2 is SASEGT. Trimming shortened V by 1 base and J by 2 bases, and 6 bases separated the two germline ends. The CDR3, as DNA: TGTGCCAGCAGTGAAGGTCTCGCCTACGAGCAGTACTTC. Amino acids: CASSEGLAYEQYF.

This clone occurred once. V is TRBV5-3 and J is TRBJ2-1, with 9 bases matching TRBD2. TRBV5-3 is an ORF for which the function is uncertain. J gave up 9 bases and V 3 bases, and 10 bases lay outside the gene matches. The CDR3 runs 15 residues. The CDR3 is CARSCSGTSSCEQFF. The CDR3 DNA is TGTGCCAGAAGCTGTTCCGGGACTAGCTCGTGTGAGCAGTTCTTC.

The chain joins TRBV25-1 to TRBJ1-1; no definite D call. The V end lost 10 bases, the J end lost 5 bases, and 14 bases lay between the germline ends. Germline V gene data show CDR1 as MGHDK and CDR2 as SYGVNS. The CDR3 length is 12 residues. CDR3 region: CATGRLGTEAFF. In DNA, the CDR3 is TGTGCCACCGGGCGCCTGGGGACTGAAGCTTTCTTT.

The DNA of the CDR3 is TGTGCCACCAGGGTGGGAGGCACTGAAGCTTTCTTT. Translating it yields CATRVGGTEAFF. The chain employs TRBV19 and TRBJ1-1; a weak D match, TRBD1 (5 bases). The CDR3 totals 12 residues. Germline CDR1 is LNHDA and CDR2 is SQIVND (reference sequence). Trimming took off 10 bases at V and 4 bases at J, with 13 bases between the two ends.

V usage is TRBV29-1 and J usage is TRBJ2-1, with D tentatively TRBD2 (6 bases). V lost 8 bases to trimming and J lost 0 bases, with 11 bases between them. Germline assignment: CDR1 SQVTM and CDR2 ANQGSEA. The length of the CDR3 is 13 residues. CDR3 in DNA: TGCAGCATATACGGGAGCTCCTACAATGAGCAGTTCTTC. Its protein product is CSIYGSSYNEQFF.

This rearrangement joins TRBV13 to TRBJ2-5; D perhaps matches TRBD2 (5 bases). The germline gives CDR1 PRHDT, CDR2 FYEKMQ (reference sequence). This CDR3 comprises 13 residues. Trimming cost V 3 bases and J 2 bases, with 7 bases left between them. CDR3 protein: CASSFRTQETQYF. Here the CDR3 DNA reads TGTGCCAGCAGCTTCCGGACTCAAGAGACCCAGTACTTC.

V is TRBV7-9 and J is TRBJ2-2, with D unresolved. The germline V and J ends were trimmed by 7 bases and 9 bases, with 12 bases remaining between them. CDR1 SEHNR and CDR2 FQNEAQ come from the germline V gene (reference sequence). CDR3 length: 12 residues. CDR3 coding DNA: TGTGCCAGCACCCCTGGGGTCCGGGAGCTGTTTTTT. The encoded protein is CASTPGVRELFF. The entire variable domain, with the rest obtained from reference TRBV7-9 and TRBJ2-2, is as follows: DTGVSQNPRHKITKRGQNVTFRCDPISEHNRLYWYRQTLGQGPEFLTYFQNEAQLEKSRLLSDRFSAERPKGSFSTLEIQRTEQGDSAMYLCASTPGVRELFFGEGSRLTVL.

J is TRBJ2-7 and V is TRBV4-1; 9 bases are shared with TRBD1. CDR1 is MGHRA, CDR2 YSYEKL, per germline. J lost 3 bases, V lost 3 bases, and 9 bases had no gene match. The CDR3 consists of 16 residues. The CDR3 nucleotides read TGCGCCAGCAGCCATGAACCGGGACAGGGAATCTACGAGCAGTACTTC. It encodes CASSHEPGQGIYEQYF.

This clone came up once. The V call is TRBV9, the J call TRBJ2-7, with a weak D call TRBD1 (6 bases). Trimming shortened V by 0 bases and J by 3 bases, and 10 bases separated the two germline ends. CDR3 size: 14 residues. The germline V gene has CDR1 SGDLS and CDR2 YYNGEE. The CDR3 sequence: CASSVVGGDYEQYF. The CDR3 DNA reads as TGTGCCAGCAGCGTAGTTGGGGGCGACTACGAGCAGTACTTC.

CDR3 region: CASSYGGHEQFF. The CDR3, as DNA: TGTGCCAGCAGCTATGGCGGCCATGAGCAGTTCTTC. The genes are TRBV7-9 and TRBJ2-1, with D hard to call. This CDR3 region has 12 residues. Germline V gene lookup returns CDR1 SEHNR and CDR2 FQNEAQ (reference sequence). Trimming removed 4 bases from V and 8 bases from J, with 9 bases in between.

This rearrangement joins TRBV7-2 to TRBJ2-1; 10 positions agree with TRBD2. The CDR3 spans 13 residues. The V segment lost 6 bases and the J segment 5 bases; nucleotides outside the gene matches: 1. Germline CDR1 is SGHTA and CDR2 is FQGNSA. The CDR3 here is CASRLAGDNEQFF. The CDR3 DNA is TGTGCCAGCAGGCTAGCGGGGGACAATGAGCAGTTCTTC.

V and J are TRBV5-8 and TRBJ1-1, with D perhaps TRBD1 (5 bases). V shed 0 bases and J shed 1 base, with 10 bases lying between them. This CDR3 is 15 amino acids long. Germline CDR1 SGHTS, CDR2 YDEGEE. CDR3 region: CASSLETAWNTEAFF. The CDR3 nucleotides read TGTGCCAGCAGCTTGGAGACAGCTTGGAACACTGAAGCTTTCTTT. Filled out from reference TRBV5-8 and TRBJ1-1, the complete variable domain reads EAGVTQSPTHLIKTRGQQATLRCSPISGHTSVYWYQQALGLGLQFLLWYDEGEERNRGNFPPRFSGRQFPNYSSELNVNALELEDSALYLCASSLETAWNTEAFFGQGTRLTVV.

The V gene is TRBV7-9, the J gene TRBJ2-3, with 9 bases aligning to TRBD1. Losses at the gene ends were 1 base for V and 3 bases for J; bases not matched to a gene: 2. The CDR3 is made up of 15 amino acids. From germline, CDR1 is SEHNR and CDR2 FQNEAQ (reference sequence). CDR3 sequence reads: CASSLDRGRTDTQYF. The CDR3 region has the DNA TGTGCCAGCAGCTTAGACAGGGGGCGGACAGATACGCAGTATTTT.

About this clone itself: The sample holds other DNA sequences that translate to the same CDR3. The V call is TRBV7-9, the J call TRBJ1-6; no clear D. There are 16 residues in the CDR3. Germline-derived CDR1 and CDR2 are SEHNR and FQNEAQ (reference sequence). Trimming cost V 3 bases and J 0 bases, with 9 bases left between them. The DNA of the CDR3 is TGTGCCAGCAGCTTTGGGGAGAGCTCCTATAATTCACCCCTCCACTTT. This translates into CASSFGESSYNSPLHF.

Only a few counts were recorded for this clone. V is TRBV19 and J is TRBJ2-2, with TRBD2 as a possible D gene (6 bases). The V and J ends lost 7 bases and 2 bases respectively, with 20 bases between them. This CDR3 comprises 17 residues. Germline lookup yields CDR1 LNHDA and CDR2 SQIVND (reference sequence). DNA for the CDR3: TGTGCCAGTACAGATCCCCTAGCGTCCAAAAACACCGGGGAGCTGTTTTTT. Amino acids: CASTDPLASKNTGELFF.

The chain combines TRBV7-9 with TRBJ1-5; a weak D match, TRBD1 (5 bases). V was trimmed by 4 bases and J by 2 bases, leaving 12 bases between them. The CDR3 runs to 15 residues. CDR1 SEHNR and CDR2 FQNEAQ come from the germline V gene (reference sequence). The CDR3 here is CASSSISGGNQPQHF. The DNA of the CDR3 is TGTGCCAGCAGCTCAATCTCGGGGGGCAATCAGCCCCAGCATTTT. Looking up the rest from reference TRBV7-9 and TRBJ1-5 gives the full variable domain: DTGVSQNPRHKITKRGQNVTFRCDPISEHNRLYWYRQTLGQGPEFLTYFQNEAQLEKSRLLSDRFSAERPKGSFSTLEIQRTEQGDSAMYLCASSSISGGNQPQHFGDGTRLSIL.